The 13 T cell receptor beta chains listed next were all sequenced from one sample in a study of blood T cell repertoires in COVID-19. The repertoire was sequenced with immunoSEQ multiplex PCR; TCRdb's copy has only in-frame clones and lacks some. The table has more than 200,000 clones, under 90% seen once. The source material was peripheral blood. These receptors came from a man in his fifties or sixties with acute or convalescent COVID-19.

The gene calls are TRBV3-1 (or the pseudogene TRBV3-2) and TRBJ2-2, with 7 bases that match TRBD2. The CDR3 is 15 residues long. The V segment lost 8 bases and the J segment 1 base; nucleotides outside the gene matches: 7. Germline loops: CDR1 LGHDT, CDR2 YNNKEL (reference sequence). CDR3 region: CASGRAGVNTGELFF. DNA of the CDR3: TGTGCCAGCGGAAGGGCGGGGGTGAACACCGGGGAGCTGTTTTTT.

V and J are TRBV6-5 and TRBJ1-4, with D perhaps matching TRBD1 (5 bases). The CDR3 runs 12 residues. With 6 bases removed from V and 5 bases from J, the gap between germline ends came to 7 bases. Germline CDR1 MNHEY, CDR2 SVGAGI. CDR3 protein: CASRTVNEKLFF. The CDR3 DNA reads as TGTGCCAGCAGGACAGTAAATGAAAAACTGTTTTTT.

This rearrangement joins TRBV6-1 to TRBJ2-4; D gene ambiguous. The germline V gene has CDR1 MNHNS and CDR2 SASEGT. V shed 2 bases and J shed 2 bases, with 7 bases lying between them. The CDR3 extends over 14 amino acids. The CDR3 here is CASSERWSKNIQYF. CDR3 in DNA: TGTGCCAGCAGTGAACGGTGGTCCAAAAACATTCAGTACTTC.

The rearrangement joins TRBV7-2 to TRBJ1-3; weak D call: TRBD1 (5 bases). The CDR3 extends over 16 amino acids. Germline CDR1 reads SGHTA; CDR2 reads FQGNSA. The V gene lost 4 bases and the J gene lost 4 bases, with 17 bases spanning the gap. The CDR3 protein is CASSSLTGVFGNTIYF. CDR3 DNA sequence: TGTGCCAGCAGCTCACTTACAGGTGTCTTCGGAAACACCATATATTTT.

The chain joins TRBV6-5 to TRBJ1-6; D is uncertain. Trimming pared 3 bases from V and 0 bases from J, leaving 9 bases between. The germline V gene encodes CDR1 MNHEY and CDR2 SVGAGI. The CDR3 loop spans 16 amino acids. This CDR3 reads CASSYSWSSYNSPLHF. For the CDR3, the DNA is TGTGCCAGCAGTTATTCGTGGAGCTCCTATAATTCACCCCTCCACTTT.

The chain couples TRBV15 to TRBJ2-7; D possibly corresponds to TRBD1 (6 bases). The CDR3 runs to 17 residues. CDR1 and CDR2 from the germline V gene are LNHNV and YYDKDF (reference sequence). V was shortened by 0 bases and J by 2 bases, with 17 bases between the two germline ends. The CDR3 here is CATSRDYHGTLTYEQYF. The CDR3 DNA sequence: TGTGCCACCAGCAGAGATTATCATGGGACACTGACCTACGAGCAGTACTTC.

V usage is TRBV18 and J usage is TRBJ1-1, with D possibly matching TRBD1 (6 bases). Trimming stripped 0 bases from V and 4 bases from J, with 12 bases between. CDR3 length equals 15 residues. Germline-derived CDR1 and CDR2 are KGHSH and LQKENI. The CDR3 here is CASSPPKGGGTEAFF. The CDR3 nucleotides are TGTGCCAGCTCACCACCGAAGGGAGGGGGCACTGAAGCTTTCTTT.

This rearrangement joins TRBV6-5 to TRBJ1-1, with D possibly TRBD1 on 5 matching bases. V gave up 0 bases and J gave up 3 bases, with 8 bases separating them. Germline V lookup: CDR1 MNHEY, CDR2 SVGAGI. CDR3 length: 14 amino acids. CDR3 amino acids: CASSYSGAHTEAFF. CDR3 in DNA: TGTGCCAGCAGTTACTCAGGGGCGCACACTGAAGCTTTCTTT.

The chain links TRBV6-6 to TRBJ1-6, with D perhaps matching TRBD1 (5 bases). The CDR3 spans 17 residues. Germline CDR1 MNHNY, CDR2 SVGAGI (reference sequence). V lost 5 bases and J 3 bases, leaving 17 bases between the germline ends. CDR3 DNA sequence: TGTGCCAGCAGTCCCTCTCCCGGGGGGTACTATAATTCACCCCTCCACTTT. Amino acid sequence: CASSPSPGGYYNSPLHF.

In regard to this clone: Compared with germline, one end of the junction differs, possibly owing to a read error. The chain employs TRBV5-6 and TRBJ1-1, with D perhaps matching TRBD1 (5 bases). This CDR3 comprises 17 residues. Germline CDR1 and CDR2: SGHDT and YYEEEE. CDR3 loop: CASGLGRGGAGPTEAFF. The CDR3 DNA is TGTGCCAGCGGCTTGGGACGGGGAGGGGCAGGCCCCACTGAAGCTTTCTTT.

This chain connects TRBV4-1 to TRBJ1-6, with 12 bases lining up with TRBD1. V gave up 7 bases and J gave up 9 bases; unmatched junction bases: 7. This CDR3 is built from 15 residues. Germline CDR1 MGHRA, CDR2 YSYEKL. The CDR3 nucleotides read TGCGCCAGCAACCCGGGACAGGGGGCGCCTTCACCCCTCCACTTT. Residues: CASNPGQGAPSPLHF.

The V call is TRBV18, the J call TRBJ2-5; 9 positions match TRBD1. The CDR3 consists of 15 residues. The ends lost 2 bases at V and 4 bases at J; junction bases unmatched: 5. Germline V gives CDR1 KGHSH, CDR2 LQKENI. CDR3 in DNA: TGTGCCAGCTCACCAGGGACAGGGAAGAGAGAGACCCAGTACTTC. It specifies CASSPGTGKRETQYF.

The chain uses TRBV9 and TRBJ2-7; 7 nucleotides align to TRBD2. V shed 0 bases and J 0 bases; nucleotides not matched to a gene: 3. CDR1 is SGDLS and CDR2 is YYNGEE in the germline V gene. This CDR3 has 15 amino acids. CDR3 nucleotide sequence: TGTGCCAGCAGCGTAGGGCGGGGGTCCTCCTACGAGCAGTACTTC. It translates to CASSVGRGSSYEQYF. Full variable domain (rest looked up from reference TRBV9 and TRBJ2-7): DSGVTQTPKHLITATGQRVTLRCSPRSGDLSVYWYQQSLDQGLQFLIQYYNGEERAKGNILERFSAQQFPDLHSELNLSSLELGDSALYFCASSVGRGSSYEQYFGPGTRLTVT.